A single sample is the source of the 4 T cell receptor beta chains below, sequenced in a study of T cells in Graves' hyperthyroidism and ophthalmopathy. TCR beta CDR3 region amplification was performed from RNA transcripts. Primed by the HTBI set, a first-round RT-PCR was run on the TCR CDR3. MiXCR, run by TCRdb on the multiplex PCR reads, gives a single entry per CDR3 protein. In the table there are 350,000 or so distinct CDR3 sequences, roughly 17% of which are singletons. The specimen was blood. The receptors were sampled from a woman aged 25 to 39 with Graves' hyperthyroidism that later progressed to Graves' ophthalmopathy.

This clonotype has ten or more counts. This chain connects TRBV9 to TRBJ1-1; D unclear. Trimming cost V 3 bases and J 1 base, with 16 bases left between them. This CDR3 is 16 amino acids long. Germline CDR1 and CDR2: SGDLS and YYNGEE. The CDR3 DNA follows: TGTGCCAGCAGCGCCCCGGCACGGGGTTCGAACACTGAAGCTTTCTTT. It specifies CASSAPARGSNTEAFF.

This clonotype appeared many times. The chain carries TRBV7-9 and TRBJ2-5; D call uncertain. CDR1 and CDR2 (germline): SEHNR, FQNEAQ (reference sequence). The V and J ends lost 1 base and 3 bases respectively, with 9 bases between them. This CDR3 comprises 14 residues. The CDR3 region is CASSLGSPEETQYF. CDR3 coding DNA: TGTGCCAGCAGCTTAGGCTCTCCTGAAGAGACCCAGTACTTC.

This sequence joins TRBV7-2 and TRBJ1-2, with TRBD1 matching over 9 bases. V dropped 3 bases and J dropped 7; count of bases not matched to a gene: 6. The CDR3 spans 14 residues. CDR1 and CDR2 from the germline V gene are SGHTA and FQGNSA. CDR3 DNA sequence: TGTGCCAGCAGCTTCCCGGGACAGGGTACTGGCTACACCTTC. It encodes CASSFPGQGTGYTF.

This clonotype was seen only a few times. This rearrangement joins TRBV4-1 to TRBJ1-6; D is unresolved. Germline V gene lookup returns CDR1 MGHRA and CDR2 YSYEKL. The CDR3 is made up of 16 amino acids. The V end lost 2 bases, the J end lost 0 bases, and 8 bases lay between the germline ends. Here the CDR3 DNA reads TGCGCCAGCAGCCAACCCTCGAGCTCCTATAATTCACCCCTCCACTTT. Translating it yields CASSQPSSSYNSPLHF.